These T cell receptor beta chains were read from a single sample in a study of human T cells and chemical hapten exposure. Using its own MiXCR run on the RACE reads, TCRdb lists one record per CDR3 protein. The profile covers a few hundred thousand distinct CDR3 sequences, with about 6% appearing a single time and around 5.6% taken by the ten largest. This specimen consisted of whole blood, obtained in connection with sensitization to the hapten diphenylcyclopropenone (DPC). These receptors were collected from a woman aged 18-30 years with alopecia areata. Some clones in this sample may be carry-over from other donors' samples. CDR3s include the opening cysteine and the closing phenylalanine or tryptophan. A D gene is named only where the DNA matches it firmly. For some rows the clone size is stated as once, few or many, or as a class when expanded; others skip it.

d_gene	v_gene	j_gene	abundance	CDR3aa	CDR3nt
-	TRBV11-3	TRBJ2-7	few	CASSPRGGEQYF	TGTGCCAGCAGCCCCCGCGGCGGCGAGCAGTACTTC
TRBD2	TRBV7-2	TRBJ2-1	-	CASSLGGTRAGHEQFF	TGTGCCAGCAGCTTAGGGGGGACTAGGGCAGGGCATGAGCAGTTCTTC
-	TRBV7-8	TRBJ2-1	few	CASSLGVSINEQFF	TGTGCCAGCAGCTTAGGAGTTAGCATCAATGAGCAGTTCTTC
TRBD1	TRBV4-2	TRBJ2-5	few	CASSQGQGVQETQYF	TGTGCCAGCAGCCAAGGGCAGGGGGTGCAAGAGACCCAGTACTTC
-	TRBV6-2/TRBV6-3	TRBJ2-3	-	CASSYFRDIPTDTQYF	TGTGCCAGCAGTTACTTTCGGGACATCCCCACAGATACGCAGTATTTT
-	TRBV27	TRBJ1-2	many	CASSLIGRDSYGYTF	TGTGCCAGCAGTTTAATAGGGCGAGACTCATATGGCTACACCTTC
-	TRBV29-1	TRBJ2-3	few	CSVEVPPGTQYF	TGCAGCGTTGAGGTACCCCCTGGCACGCAGTATTTT
TRBD1	TRBV18	TRBJ2-1	many	CASSPDRELSNEQFF	TGTGCCAGCTCACCGGACAGGGAGCTCAGCAATGAGCAGTTCTTC
-	TRBV12-3/TRBV12-4	TRBJ2-7	-	CASSPGISSYEQYF	TGTGCCAGCAGCCCGGGTATTAGCTCCTACGAGCAGTACTTC
-	TRBV24-1	TRBJ2-3	-	CATSDLDTQYF	TGTGCCACCAGTGATTTGGATACGCAGTATTTT
-	TRBV12-3/TRBV12-4	TRBJ1-1	few	CASSSFAGNTEAFF	TGTGCCAGCAGTTCGTTCGCCGGGAACACTGAAGCTTTCTTT
TRBD2	TRBV3-1	TRBJ2-1	few	CASSRGLAGGREQFF	TGTGCCAGCAGCCGGGGACTAGCGGGGGGTAGGGAGCAGTTCTTC
-	TRBV20-1	TRBJ1-5	few	CSARDPRQSNQPQHF	TGCAGTGCTAGAGATCCTCGGCAAAGCAATCAGCCCCAGCATTTT
-	TRBV6-2/TRBV6-3	TRBJ1-6	many	CASSKPSRAGNSPLHF	TGTGCCAGCAGCAAACCGAGTAGGGCAGGAAATTCACCCCTCCACTTT
-	TRBV5-6	TRBJ2-1	-	CASSLDRWDEQFF	TGTGCCAGCAGCTTGGACAGGTGGGATGAGCAGTTCTTC
-	TRBV6-5	TRBJ2-6	-	CASSYSRQHRLSGANVLTF	TGTGCCAGCAGTTACTCGAGGCAGCATAGACTCTCTGGGGCCAACGTCCTGACTTTC
-	TRBV19	TRBJ1-2	many	CASSNQQASYGYTF	TGTGCCAGTAGCAACCAGCAAGCAAGTTATGGCTACACCTTC
-	TRBV9	TRBJ1-1	-	CASSVDPDQKAFF	TGTGCCAGCAGCGTAGATCCGGATCAAAAAGCTTTCTTT
-	TRBV7-9	TRBJ1-2	few	CASSARAAEDGYTF	TGTGCCAGCAGCGCACGTGCTGCTGAGGATGGCTACACCTTC
-	TRBV18	TRBJ1-1	many	CASSPVAALRNTEAFF	TGTGCCAGCTCACCAGTGGCAGCTCTTCGGAACACTGAAGCTTTCTTT
-	TRBV4-2	TRBJ1-6	-	CASSQDLGYMGNSPLHF	TGTGCCAGCAGCCAAGACTTAGGGTATATGGGTAATTCACCCCTCCACTTT
-	TRBV10-3	TRBJ2-7	many	CAISELSSFVYEQYF	TGTGCCATCAGTGAGTTGTCTTCTTTTGTCTACGAGCAGTACTTC
-	TRBV6-5	TRBJ2-3	-	CASSRLTPDTQYF	TGTGCCAGCAGTCGCCTGACGCCAGATACGCAGTATTTT
-	TRBV11-2	TRBJ2-7	-	CASSSTGNLYEQYF	TGTGCCAGCAGCTCCACAGGAAACCTGTACGAGCAGTACTTC
-	TRBV6-5	TRBJ2-3	-	CASSRKESTDTQYF	TGTGCCAGCAGCCGGAAGGAGAGCACAGATACGCAGTATTTT
-	TRBV7-2	TRBJ2-4	-	CASSEGTPKNIQYF	TGTGCCAGCAGTGAAGGGACTCCCAAAAACATTCAGTACTTC
-	TRBV5-1	TRBJ2-3	few	CASSTGLSTDTQYF	TGCGCCAGCAGCACAGGACTTAGCACAGATACGCAGTATTTT
-	TRBV9	TRBJ1-1	-	CASSVLDGAGTEAFF	TGTGCCAGCAGCGTCCTAGATGGGGCCGGCACTGAAGCTTTCTTT
TRBD1	TRBV12-3/TRBV12-4	TRBJ2-7	few	CASSSSLGTGESEQYF	TGTGCCAGCAGTTCCTCCTTAGGGACAGGGGAAAGTGAGCAGTACTTC
TRBD1	TRBV6-2/TRBV6-3	TRBJ2-4	-	CASSYSIQGSNIQYF	TGTGCCAGCAGTTACTCCATACAGGGGAGCAACATTCAGTACTTC
TRBD1	TRBV6-2/TRBV6-3	TRBJ2-7	-	CASSHRDSSYEQYF	TGTGCCAGCAGCCACCGGGACAGCTCCTACGAGCAGTACTTC
TRBD1	TRBV4-3	TRBJ1-4	few	CASSRILTGNEKLFF	TGCGCCAGCAGCCGAATCCTGACAGGGAATGAAAAACTGTTTTTT
-	TRBV5-1	TRBJ1-6	many	CASSSITGNSPLHF	TGCGCCAGCAGCTCGATAACAGGGAATTCACCCCTCCACTTT
-	TRBV6-4	TRBJ1-1	-	CASSGRGGAFF	TGTGCCAGCAGTGGGAGGGGGGGAGCTTTCTTT
-	TRBV11-2	TRBJ1-2	-	CASSLDAAYGYTF	TGTGCCAGCAGCTTAGATGCCGCCTATGGCTACACCTTC
-	TRBV5-6	TRBJ2-1	few	CASSLREGSSSYNEQFF	TGTGCCAGCAGCTTGAGGGAAGGTAGCAGCTCCTACAATGAGCAGTTCTTC
-	TRBV12-3/TRBV12-4	TRBJ2-4	-	CASSLEDYLAKNIQYF	TGTGCCAGCAGTTTAGAGGACTACCTAGCCAAAAACATTCAGTACTTC
TRBD2	TRBV12-3/TRBV12-4	TRBJ2-3	few	CASTPLAGGGTQYF	TGTGCCAGCACCCCACTAGCGGGGGGTGGTACGCAGTATTTT
TRBD2	TRBV12-5	TRBJ2-1	-	CASVSGKRTSGPLSSYNEQFF	TGTGCTAGTGTTTCGGGGAAACGGACTAGCGGACCTCTTAGCTCCTACAATGAGCAGTTCTTC
TRBD1	TRBV27	TRBJ1-1	few	CASRTGVTEAFF	TGTGCCAGCCGAACAGGGGTCACTGAAGCTTTCTTT
-	TRBV10-3	TRBJ1-3	many	CAISESSVAGNTIYF	TGTGCCATCAGTGAGTCGTCCGTCGCTGGAAACACCATATATTTT
-	TRBV18	TRBJ1-3	few	CASSLGETGNTIYF	TGTGCCAGCTCACTGGGGGAGACTGGAAACACCATATATTTT
TRBD2	TRBV19	TRBJ2-3	-	CASSPTSGGGNTQYF	TGTGCCAGTAGCCCGACTAGCGGGGGAGGGAATACGCAGTATTTT
-	TRBV6-2/TRBV6-3	TRBJ1-2	many	CASSRDRFDGYTF	TGTGCCAGCAGCCGTGACAGGTTCGATGGCTACACCTTC
-	TRBV10-3	TRBJ2-1	many	CAISESSLITDNEQFF	TGTGCCATCAGTGAGTCATCTTTAATCACCGACAATGAGCAGTTCTTC
-	TRBV20-1	TRBJ1-5	many	CSARDYVKGSHNQPQHF	TGCAGTGCTAGAGATTATGTAAAAGGCAGTCACAATCAGCCCCAGCATTTT
-	TRBV20-1	TRBJ1-5	many	CSASGRVDHQPQHF	TGCAGTGCTAGTGGACGGGTCGACCATCAGCCCCAGCATTTT